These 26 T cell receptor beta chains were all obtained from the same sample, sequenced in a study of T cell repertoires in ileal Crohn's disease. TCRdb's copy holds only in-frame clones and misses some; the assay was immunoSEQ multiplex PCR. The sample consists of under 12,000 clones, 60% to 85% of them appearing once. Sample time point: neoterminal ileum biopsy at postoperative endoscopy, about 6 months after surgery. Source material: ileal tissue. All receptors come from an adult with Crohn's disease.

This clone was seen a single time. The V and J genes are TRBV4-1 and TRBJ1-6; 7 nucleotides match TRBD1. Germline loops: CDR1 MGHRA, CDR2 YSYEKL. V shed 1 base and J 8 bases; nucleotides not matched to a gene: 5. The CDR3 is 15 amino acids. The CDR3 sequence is CASSQAARGDSPLHF. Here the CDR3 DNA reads TGCGCCAGCAGCCAAGCGGCCAGGGGGGATTCACCCCTCCACTTT.

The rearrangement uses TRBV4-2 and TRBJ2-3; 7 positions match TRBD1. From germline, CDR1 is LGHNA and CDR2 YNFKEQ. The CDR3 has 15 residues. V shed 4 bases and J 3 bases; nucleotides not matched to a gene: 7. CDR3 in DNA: TGTGCCAGCAGCCTCACAGGGGAATTGACAGATACGCAGTATTTT. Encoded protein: CASSLTGELTDTQYF.

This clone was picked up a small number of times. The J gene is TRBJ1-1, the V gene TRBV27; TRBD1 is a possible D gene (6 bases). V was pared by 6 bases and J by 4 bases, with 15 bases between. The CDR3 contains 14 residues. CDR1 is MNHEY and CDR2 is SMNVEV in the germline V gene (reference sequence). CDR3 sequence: CASRQGRRSTEAFF. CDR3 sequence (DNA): TGTGCCAGCAGACAGGGTCGTCGAAGCACTGAAGCTTTCTTT.

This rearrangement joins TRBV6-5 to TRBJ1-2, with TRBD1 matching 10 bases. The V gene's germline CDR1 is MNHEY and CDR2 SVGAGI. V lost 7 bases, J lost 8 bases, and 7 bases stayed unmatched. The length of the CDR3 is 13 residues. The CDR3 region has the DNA TGTGCCAGCACTCCCCGGGACAGGGGCGGCTACACCTTC. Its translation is CASTPRDRGGYTF.

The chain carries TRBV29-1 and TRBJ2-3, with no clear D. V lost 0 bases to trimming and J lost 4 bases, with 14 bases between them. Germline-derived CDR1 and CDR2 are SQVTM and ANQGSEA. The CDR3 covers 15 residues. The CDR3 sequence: CSVEDFRSSPDTQYF. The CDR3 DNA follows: TGCAGCGTTGAAGATTTTCGGAGTAGTCCAGATACGCAGTATTTT.

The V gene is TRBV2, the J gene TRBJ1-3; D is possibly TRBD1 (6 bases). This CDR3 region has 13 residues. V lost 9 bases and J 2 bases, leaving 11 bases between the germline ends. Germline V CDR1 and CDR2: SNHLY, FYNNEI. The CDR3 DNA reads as TGTGCCAGGACCGCAGGGGCTGGAAACACCATATATTTT. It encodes CARTAGAGNTIYF.

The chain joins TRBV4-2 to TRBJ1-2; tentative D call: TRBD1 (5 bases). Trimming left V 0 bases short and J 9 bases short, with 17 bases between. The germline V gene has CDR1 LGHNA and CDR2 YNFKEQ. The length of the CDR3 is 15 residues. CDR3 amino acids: CASSQDGQGFYRYTF. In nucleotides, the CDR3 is TGTGCCAGCAGCCAAGATGGGCAGGGTTTTTATCGCTACACCTTC.

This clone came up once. For the CDR3, the DNA is TGTGCCAGACGCCAGAGGGGGAGCACAGATACGCAGTATTTT. Protein product: CARRQRGSTDTQYF. V gene TRBV2 combines with J gene TRBJ2-3, with D perhaps matching TRBD1 (6 bases). CDR1 is SNHLY and CDR2 is FYNNEI in the germline V gene. There are 14 residues in the CDR3. The V gene lost 9 bases and the J gene lost 0 bases, with 13 bases spanning the gap. Combining the CDR3 with reference TRBV2 and TRBJ2-3 gives the whole variable domain EPEVTQTPSHQVTQMGQEVILRCVPISNHLYFYWYRQILGQKVEFLVSFYNNEISEKSEIFDDQFSVERPDGSNFTLKIRSTKLEDSAMYFCARRQRGSTDTQYFGPGTRLTVL.

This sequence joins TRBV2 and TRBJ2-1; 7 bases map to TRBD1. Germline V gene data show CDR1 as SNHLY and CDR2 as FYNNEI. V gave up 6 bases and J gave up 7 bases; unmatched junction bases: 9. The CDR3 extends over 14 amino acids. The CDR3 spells CASRDEDRWNEQFF. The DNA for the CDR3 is TGTGCCAGCAGGGACGAGGACAGGTGGAATGAGCAGTTCTTC.

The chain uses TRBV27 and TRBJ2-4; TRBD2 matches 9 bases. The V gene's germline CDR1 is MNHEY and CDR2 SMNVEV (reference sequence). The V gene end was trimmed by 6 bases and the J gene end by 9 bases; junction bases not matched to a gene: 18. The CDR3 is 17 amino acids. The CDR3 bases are TGTGCCAGCAGCGTCGCAGCGGGGGGTCCCCAAAAACGCATTCAGTACTTC. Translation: CASSVAAGGPQKRIQYF.

The CDR3, as DNA: TGTGCCAGCAGTTCTTACATGACCTACAATGAGCAGTTCTTC. This encodes CASSSYMTYNEQFF. The genes are TRBV27 and TRBJ2-1; no reliable D call. V dropped 4 bases and J dropped 2 bases, with 9 bases sitting between them. The CDR3 runs 14 residues. CDR1 is MNHEY, CDR2 SMNVEV, per germline (reference sequence).

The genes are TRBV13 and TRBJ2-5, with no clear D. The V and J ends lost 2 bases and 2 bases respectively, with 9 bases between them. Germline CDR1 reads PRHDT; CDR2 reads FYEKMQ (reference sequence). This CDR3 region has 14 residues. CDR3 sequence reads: CASSLLRQQETQYF. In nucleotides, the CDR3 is TGTGCCAGCAGCTTACTCCGACAACAAGAGACCCAGTACTTC.

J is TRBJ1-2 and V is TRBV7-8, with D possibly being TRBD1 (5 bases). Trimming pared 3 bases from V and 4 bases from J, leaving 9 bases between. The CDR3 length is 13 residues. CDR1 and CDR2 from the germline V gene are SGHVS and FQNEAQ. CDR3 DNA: TGTGCCAGCAGCTTCAATCAGGGCTATGGCTACACCTTC. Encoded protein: CASSFNQGYGYTF.

CDR3 residues: CASSEESVYNSPLHF. The CDR3 DNA reads TGTGCCAGCAGTGAAGAGTCGGTATATAATTCACCCCTCCACTTT. This rearrangement joins TRBV2 to TRBJ1-6; D ambiguous. Germline V lookup: CDR1 SNHLY, CDR2 FYNNEI. The CDR3 length is 15 residues. V lost 1 base and J lost 4, with 8 bases in between.

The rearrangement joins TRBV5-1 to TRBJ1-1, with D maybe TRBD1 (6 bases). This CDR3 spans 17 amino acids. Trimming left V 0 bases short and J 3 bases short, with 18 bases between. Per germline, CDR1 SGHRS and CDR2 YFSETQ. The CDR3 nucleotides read TGCGCCAGCAGCTTGGCCGGGGGGCGGACGGGAGACACTGAAGCTTTCTTT. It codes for CASSLAGGRTGDTEAFF.

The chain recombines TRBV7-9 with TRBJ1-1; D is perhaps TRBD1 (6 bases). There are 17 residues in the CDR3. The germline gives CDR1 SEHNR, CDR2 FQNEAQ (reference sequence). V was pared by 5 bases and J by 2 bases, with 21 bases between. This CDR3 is CASSPFLGAESNTEAFF. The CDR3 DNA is TGTGCCAGCAGCCCCTTTCTGGGGGCAGAGAGTAACACTGAAGCTTTCTTT.

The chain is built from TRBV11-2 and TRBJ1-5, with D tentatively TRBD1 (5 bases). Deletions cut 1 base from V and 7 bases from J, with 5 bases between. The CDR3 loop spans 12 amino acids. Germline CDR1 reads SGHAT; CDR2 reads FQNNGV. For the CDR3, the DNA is TGTGCCAGCAGCTTAGCAGGGCAGCCCCAGCATTTT. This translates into CASSLAGQPQHF.

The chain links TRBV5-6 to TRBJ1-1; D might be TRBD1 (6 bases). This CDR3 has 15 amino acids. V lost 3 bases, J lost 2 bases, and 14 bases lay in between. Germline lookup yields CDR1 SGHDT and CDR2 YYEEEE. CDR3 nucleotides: TGTGCCAGCAGCTCTTTCGGGACAAGCAACACTGAAGCTTTCTTT. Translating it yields CASSSFGTSNTEAFF.

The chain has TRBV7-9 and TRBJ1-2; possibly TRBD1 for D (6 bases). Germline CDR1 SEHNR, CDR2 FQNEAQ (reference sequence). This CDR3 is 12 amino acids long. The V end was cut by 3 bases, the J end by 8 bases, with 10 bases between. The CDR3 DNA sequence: TGTGCCAGCAGCTTTTGGGGGGGCGGCTACACCTTC. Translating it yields CASSFWGGGYTF.

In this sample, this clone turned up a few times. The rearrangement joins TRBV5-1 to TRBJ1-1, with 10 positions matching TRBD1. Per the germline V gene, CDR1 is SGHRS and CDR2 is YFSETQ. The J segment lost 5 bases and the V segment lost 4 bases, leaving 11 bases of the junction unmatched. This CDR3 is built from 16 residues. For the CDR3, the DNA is TGCGCCAGCAGCCCGACCGGGACAGGGGACGCGACTGAAGCTTTCTTT. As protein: CASSPTGTGDATEAFF.

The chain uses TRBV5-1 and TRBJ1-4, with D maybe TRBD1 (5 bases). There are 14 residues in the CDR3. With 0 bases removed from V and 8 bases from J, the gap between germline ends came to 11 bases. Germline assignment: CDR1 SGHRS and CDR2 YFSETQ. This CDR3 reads CASSLGGLMEKLFF. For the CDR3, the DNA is TGCGCCAGCAGCTTGGGGGGACTGATGGAAAAACTGTTTTTT.

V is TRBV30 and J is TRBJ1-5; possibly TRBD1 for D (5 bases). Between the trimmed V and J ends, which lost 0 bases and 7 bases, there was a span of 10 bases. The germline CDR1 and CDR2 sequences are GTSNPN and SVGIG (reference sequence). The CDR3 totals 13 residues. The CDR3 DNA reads TGTGCCTGGAGTGTCGGCCGGGGGCAGCCCCAGCATTTT. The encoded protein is CAWSVGRGQPQHF. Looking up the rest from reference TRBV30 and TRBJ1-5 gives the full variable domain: SQTIHQWPATLVQPVGSPLSLECTVEGTSNPNLYWYRQAAGRGLQLLFYSVGIGQISSEVPQNLSASRPQDRQFILSSKKLLLSDSGFYLCAWSVGRGQPQHFGDGTRLSIL.

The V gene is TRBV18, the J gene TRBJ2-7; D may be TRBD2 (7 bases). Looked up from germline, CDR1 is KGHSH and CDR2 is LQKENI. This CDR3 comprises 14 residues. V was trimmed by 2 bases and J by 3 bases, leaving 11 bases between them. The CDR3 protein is CASSPGGAGYEQYF. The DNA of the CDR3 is TGTGCCAGCTCACCAGGGGGGGCTGGCTACGAGCAGTACTTC.

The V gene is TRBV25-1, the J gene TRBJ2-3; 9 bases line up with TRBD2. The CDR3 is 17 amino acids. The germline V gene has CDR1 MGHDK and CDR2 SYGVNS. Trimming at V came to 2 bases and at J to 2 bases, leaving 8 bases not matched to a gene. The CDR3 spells CASSEGLSGGITDTQYF. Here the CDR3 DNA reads TGTGCCAGCAGTGAAGGGTTAAGCGGGGGGATCACAGATACGCAGTATTTT.

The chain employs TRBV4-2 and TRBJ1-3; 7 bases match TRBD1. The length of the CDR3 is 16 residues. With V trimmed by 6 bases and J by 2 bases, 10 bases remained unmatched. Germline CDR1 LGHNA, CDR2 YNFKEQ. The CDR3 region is CASSSASDRAGNTIYF. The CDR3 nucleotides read TGTGCCAGCAGTTCGGCCTCAGACAGGGCTGGAAACACCATATATTTT.

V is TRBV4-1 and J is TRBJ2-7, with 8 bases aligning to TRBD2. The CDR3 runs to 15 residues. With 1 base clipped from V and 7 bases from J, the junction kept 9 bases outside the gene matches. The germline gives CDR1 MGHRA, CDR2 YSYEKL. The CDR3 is CASSQVVRVAGEQYF. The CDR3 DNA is TGCGCCAGCAGCCAAGTGGTCAGGGTAGCGGGAGAGCAGTACTTC.